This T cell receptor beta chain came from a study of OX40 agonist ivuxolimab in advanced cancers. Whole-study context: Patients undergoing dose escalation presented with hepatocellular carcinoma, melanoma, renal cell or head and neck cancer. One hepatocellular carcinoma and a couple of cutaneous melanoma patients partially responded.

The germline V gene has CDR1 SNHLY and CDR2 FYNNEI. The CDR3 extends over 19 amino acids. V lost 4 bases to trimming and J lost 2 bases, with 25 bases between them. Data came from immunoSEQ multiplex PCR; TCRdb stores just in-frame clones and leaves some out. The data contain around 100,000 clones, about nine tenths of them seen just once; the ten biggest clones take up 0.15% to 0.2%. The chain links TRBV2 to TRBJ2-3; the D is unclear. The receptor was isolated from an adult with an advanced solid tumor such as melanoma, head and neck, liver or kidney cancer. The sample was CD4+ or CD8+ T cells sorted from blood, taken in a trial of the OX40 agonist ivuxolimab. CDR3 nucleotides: TGTGCCAGCAGTGGATTTAGGATCAAAGACTTATCCTCCACAGATACGCAGTATTTT. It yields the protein CASSGFRIKDLSSTDTQYF. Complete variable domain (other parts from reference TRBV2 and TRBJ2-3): EPEVTQTPSHQVTQMGQEVILRCVPISNHLYFYWYRQILGQKVEFLVSFYNNEISEKSEIFDDQFSVERPDGSNFTLKIRSTKLEDSAMYFCASSGFRIKDLSSTDTQYFGPGTRLTVL.